This is a list of T cell receptor beta chains from one sample in a study of blood T cell repertoires in COVID-19. This table comes from immunoSEQ multiplex PCR, and its TCRdb copy is limited to in-frame clones, with some not included. The table records fewer than 350,000 clones, 81% of them present only once. The sample consisted of peripheral blood. The receptors originated from a woman between 55 and 75 years old with active or convalescent COVID-19. Both conserved end residues are part of each CDR3. A D gene is named only where the DNA matches it firmly. The size of a clone is reported for some rows only, either as once, few or many, or as a class for expanded clones.

d_gene,j_gene,v_gene,abundance,len,CDR3aa,CDR3nt
TRBD1,TRBJ1-2,TRBV10-1,few,13,CASSANRGYGYTF,TGCGCCAGCAGTGCCAACAGGGGCTATGGCTACACCTTC
TRBD1,TRBJ2-3,TRBV2,-,15,CASSPDRVDTDTQYF,TGTGCCAGCAGTCCGGACAGGGTCGACACAGATACGCAGTATTTT
TRBD1,TRBJ1-1,TRBV5-1,-,15,CASSLADREDTEAFF,TGCGCCAGCAGCTTGGCGGACAGGGAGGACACTGAAGCTTTCTTT
TRBD1,TRBJ1-1,TRBV2,-,18,CASSEARQGAHRYTEAFF,TGTGCCAGCAGTGAAGCTAGGCAGGGGGCGCATCGGTACACTGAAGCTTTCTTT
-,TRBJ2-4,TRBV18,-,14,CASSPAVGENIQYF,TGTGCCAGCTCTCCTGCGGTTGGCGAAAACATTCAGTACTTC
-,TRBJ2-1,TRBV11-2,-,13,CASRVGGYNEQFF,TGTGCCAGCAGGGTGGGGGGATACAATGAGCAGTTCTTC
TRBD1,TRBJ1-2,TRBV6-5,few,12,CASTGGVYGYTF,TGTGCCAGTACAGGGGGGGTTTATGGCTACACCTTC
TRBD1,TRBJ1-1,TRBV5-1,-,15,CASSWRDRMNTEAFF,TGCGCCAGCAGCTGGAGGGACAGAATGAACACTGAAGCTTTCTTT
-,TRBJ1-2,TRBV3-1/TRBV3-2,-,17,CASSQDSGTSFPYGYTF,TGTGCCAGCAGCCAAGACTCCGGGACATCCTTCCCTTATGGCTACACCTTC
TRBD1,TRBJ2-1,TRBV2,-,13,CASSGTGAERQFF,TGTGCCAGCAGTGGGACAGGGGCCGAGAGGCAGTTCTTC
-,TRBJ2-5,TRBV5-4,-,15,CASSFSGTRQETQYF,TGTGCCAGCAGCTTCTCCGGGACACGTCAAGAGACCCAGTACTTC
TRBD1,TRBJ1-3,TRBV6-1,-,18,CASSASRDRLPIGNTIYF,TGTGCCAGCAGTGCTAGCCGGGACAGGTTGCCGATTGGAAACACCATATATTTT
-,TRBJ1-1,TRBV6-5,-,12,CASSSLRTEAFF,TGTGCCAGCAGTTCCCTACGCACTGAAGCTTTCTTT
-,TRBJ1-2,TRBV29-1,once,14,CSVEGRDFLNGYTF,TGCAGCGTTGAAGGCCGGGACTTTTTAAATGGCTACACCTTC
TRBD1,TRBJ1-5,TRBV15,few,17,CATSRDRTGGSNQPQHF,TGTGCCACCAGCAGAGATCGGACAGGGGGAAGCAATCAGCCCCAGCATTTT
-,TRBJ1-1,TRBV12-5,-,8,CPDWEAFF,TGTCCGGACTGGGAAGCTTTCTTT
-,TRBJ1-1,TRBV2,-,14,CASSGELSNTEAFF,TGTGCCAGCAGTGGCGAACTTTCGAACACTGAAGCTTTCTTT
TRBD1,TRBJ1-2,TRBV6-2/TRBV6-3,-,14,CASSRGLTGNGYTF,TGTGCCAGCAGCCGAGGCTTGACAGGGAATGGCTACACCTTC
-,TRBJ2-7,TRBV6-4,-,14,CASSDRQGPYEQYF,TGTGCCAGCAGTGACAGGCAGGGGCCGTACGAGCAGTACTTC
-,TRBJ1-5,TRBV2,once,15,CASSELRSRGQPQHF,TGTGCCAGCAGTGAATTACGGTCACGGGGTCAGCCCCAGCATTTT
-,TRBJ2-2,TRBV7-3,-,16,CASSLTEGTHTGELFF,TGTGCCAGCAGCTTAACGGAGGGGACGCACACCGGGGAGCTGTTTTTT
-,TRBJ2-1,TRBV7-2,-,15,CASSLSARNNNEQFF,TGTGCCAGCAGCCTATCCGCGCGGAATAACAATGAGCAGTTCTTC
TRBD1,TRBJ1-6,TRBV11-1,-,14,CASSLNRGNSPLHF,TGTGCCAGCAGCTTAAACAGGGGCAATTCACCCCTCCACTTT
-,TRBJ1-4,TRBV7-8,-,13,CASSLRRSEKLFF,TGTGCCAGCAGCCTTCGGCGGAGTGAAAAACTGTTTTTT
TRBD2,TRBJ2-1,TRBV7-7,-,15,CASSLSGGAQNEQFF,TGTGCTAGCAGCTTGAGCGGGGGGGCCCAAAATGAGCAGTTCTTC
-,TRBJ1-2,TRBV27,-,13,CASSLRGLNGYTF,TGTGCCAGCAGTTTACGGGGGTTGAATGGCTACACCTTC
TRBD1,TRBJ2-1,TRBV7-3,-,15,CASSAGTGGFDEQFF,TGTGCCAGCAGCGCTGGGACAGGGGGCTTCGATGAGCAGTTCTTC
TRBD1,TRBJ1-1,TRBV7-6,few,15,CASSSGTGPNTEAFF,TGTGCCAGCAGCTCGGGGACAGGACCGAACACTGAAGCTTTCTTT
-,TRBJ1-2,TRBV19,-,15,CASSTPPLTAYGYTF,TGTGCCAGTAGTACCCCTCCTCTGACAGCCTATGGCTACACCTTC